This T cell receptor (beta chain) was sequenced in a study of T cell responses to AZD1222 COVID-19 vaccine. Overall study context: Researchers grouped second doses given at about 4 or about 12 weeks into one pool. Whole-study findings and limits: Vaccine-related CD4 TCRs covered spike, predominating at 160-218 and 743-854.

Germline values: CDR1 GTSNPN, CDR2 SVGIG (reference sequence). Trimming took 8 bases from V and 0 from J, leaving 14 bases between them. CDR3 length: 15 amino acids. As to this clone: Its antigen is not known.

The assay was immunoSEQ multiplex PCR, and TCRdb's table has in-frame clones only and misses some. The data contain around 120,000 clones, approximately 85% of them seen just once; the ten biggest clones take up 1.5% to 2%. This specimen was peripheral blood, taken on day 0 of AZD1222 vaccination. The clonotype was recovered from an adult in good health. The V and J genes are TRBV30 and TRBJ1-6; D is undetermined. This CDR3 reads CAGRPSVSYNSPLHF. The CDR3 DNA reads TGTGCCGGGCGCCCCAGTGTCTCCTATAATTCACCCCTCCACTTT.